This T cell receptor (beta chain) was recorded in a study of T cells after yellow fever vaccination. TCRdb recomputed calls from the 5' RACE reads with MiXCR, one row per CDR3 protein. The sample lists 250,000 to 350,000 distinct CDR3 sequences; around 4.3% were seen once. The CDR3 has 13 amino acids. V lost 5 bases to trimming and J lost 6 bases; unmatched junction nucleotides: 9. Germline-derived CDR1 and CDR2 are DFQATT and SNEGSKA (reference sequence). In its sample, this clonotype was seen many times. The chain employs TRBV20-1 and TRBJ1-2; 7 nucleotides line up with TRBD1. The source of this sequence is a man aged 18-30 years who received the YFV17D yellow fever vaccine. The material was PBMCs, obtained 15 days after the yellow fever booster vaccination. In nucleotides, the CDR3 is TGCAGTGCTGCGCCGACAGGGTACGATGGCTACACCTTC. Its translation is CSAAPTGYDGYTF.